Presented here are 30 T cell receptor beta chains from one specimen sequenced in a study of monozygotic twins with inflammatory bowel disease. Each CDR3 protein gets one entry in TCRdb, which reprocessed the 5' RACE reads and gives no DNA. The sample totals 200,000 to 250,000 distinct CDR3 sequences. The sequencing input was blood. These receptors were obtained from a human donor with ulcerative colitis or Crohn's disease, or a healthy co-twin of an affected twin (not recorded which).

This CDR3 reads CASSLLGGDGYTF. This chain uses TRBV7-9 with TRBJ1-2. CDR1 and CDR2 from the germline V gene are SEHNR and FQNEAQ (reference sequence). The CDR3 runs 13 residues.

CDR3 region: CSAGGDRGVGGYTF. The chain recombines TRBV20-1 with TRBJ1-2; the D call of TRBD1 rests on TCRdb alone, since no DNA is present to check it. This CDR3 is built from 14 residues. Germline V gene data show CDR1 as DFQATT and CDR2 as SNEGSKA (reference sequence).

This chain links TRBV15 with TRBJ1-5. CDR1 is LNHNV, CDR2 YYDKDF, per germline (reference sequence). The CDR3 covers 13 residues. CDR3 residues: CATSVGERQPQHF.

This chain joins TRBV11-2 and TRBJ2-3; lacking DNA, the TRBD2 call made by TCRdb goes unchecked. The CDR3 consists of 19 residues. Looked up from germline, CDR1 is SGHAT and CDR2 is FQNNGV. CDR3: CASSLVGLGASRSTDTQYF.

V and J are TRBV29-1 and TRBJ1-2; the TRBD1 assignment by TCRdb is unverifiable without DNA. The germline V gene has CDR1 SQVTM and CDR2 ANQGSEA. The CDR3 is made up of 13 amino acids. CDR3 residues: CSAGNGGLYGYTF.

The V and J genes are TRBV12-5 and TRBJ2-2. Per the germline V gene, CDR1 is LGHNT and CDR2 is FRNRAP. The CDR3 is made up of 13 amino acids. The CDR3 protein is CASGQGDTGELFF.

The chain joins TRBV6-5 to TRBJ2-3; TCRdb indicates TRBD2, and absent DNA this call remains unverified. CDR1 is MNHEY and CDR2 is SVGAGI in the germline V gene. The CDR3 is made up of 13 amino acids. CDR3 amino acids: CASSPKRADTQYF.

The chain has TRBV5-6 and TRBJ2-2. This CDR3 has 14 amino acids. Germline values: CDR1 SGHDT, CDR2 YYEEEE. The CDR3 is CASSFITNTGELFF.

V usage is TRBV18 and J usage is TRBJ2-1; TCRdb reports TRBD2, a call that lacks DNA to check it against. The CDR3 contains 18 residues. CDR1 is KGHSH and CDR2 is LQKENI in the germline V gene. This chain's CDR3 is CASSPPDYLGLSYNEQFF. Full variable domain (missing parts from reference TRBV18 and TRBJ2-1): NAGVMQNPRHLVRRRGQEARLRCSPMKGHSHVYWYRQLPEEGLKFMVYLQKENIIDESGMPKERFSAEFPKEGPSILRIQQVVRGDSAAYFCASSPPDYLGLSYNEQFFGPGTRLTVL.

The chain has TRBV5-1 and TRBJ2-2. The germline V gene has CDR1 SGHRS and CDR2 YFSETQ. CDR3 length: 14 residues. The CDR3 loop is CASSLGQYTGELFF.

The chain recombines TRBV20-1 with TRBJ1-2. This CDR3 comprises 15 residues. Germline V gene data show CDR1 as DFQATT and CDR2 as SNEGSKA (reference sequence). The CDR3 loop is CSALGGSSSGWGYTF.

The chain carries TRBV6-1 and TRBJ2-1; lacking DNA, the TRBD1 call made by TCRdb goes unchecked. The CDR3 covers 19 residues. CDR1 is MNHNS and CDR2 is SASEGT in the germline V gene. This CDR3 reads CASSRTGGGDPVIYNEQFF.

The chain is built from TRBV5-4 and TRBJ1-2. The CDR3 is 16 residues long. Germline CDR1 SGHNT, CDR2 YYREEE (reference sequence). The CDR3 spells CASSLALDNAISGYTF.

The rearrangement uses TRBV4-1 and TRBJ2-1; TCRdb calls TRBD1, which cannot be checked without DNA. The CDR3 is made up of 15 amino acids. The germline V gene encodes CDR1 MGHRA and CDR2 YSYEKL. The CDR3 loop is CASSPGTGIYNEQFF.

The chain is built from TRBV19 and TRBJ1-5; without DNA, the TCRdb call of TRBD1 cannot be checked. Germline assignment: CDR1 LNHDA and CDR2 SQIVND (reference sequence). There are 18 residues in the CDR3. CDR3 residues: CARQWIRDRDHGNQPQHF. Variable domain in full (rest from reference TRBV19 and TRBJ1-5): DGGITQSPKYLFRKEGQNVTLSCEQNLNHDAMYWYRQDPGQGLRLIYYSQIVNDFQKGDIAEGYSVSREKKESFPLTVTSAQKNPTAFYLCARQWIRDRDHGNQPQHFGDGTRLSIL.

The gene calls are TRBV15 and TRBJ2-1; as DNA is missing, the TRBD1 call by TCRdb cannot be tested. Germline V gene data show CDR1 as LNHNV and CDR2 as YYDKDF (reference sequence). The CDR3 totals 16 residues. CDR3 region: CATSRHSGQGFNEQFF.

The chain is built from TRBV5-1 and TRBJ2-2; the TRBD1 assignment by TCRdb is unverifiable without DNA. The CDR3 length is 15 residues. Germline CDR1 reads SGHRS; CDR2 reads YFSETQ. CDR3 sequence reads: CASSLATGGSGELFF.

This chain links TRBV20-1 with TRBJ2-1; TCRdb gives TRBD1 as the D gene, but with no DNA this cannot be confirmed. The CDR3 spans 18 residues. CDR1 DFQATT and CDR2 SNEGSKA come from the germline V gene (reference sequence). The CDR3 spells CSARDIRPGTGTNNEQFF.

V is TRBV28 and J is TRBJ1-2. Germline assignment: CDR1 MDHEN and CDR2 SYDVKM. There are 12 residues in the CDR3. Here the CDR3 reads CASSFNGYGYTF.

The chain combines TRBV9 with TRBJ2-7; without DNA, the TCRdb call of TRBD1 cannot be checked. Germline V gives CDR1 SGDLS, CDR2 YYNGEE. CDR3 length equals 13 residues. The CDR3 here is CASSVDSIDEQYF. The variable domain in full, completed from reference TRBV9 and TRBJ2-7, reads DSGVTQTPKHLITATGQRVTLRCSPRSGDLSVYWYQQSLDQGLQFLIQYYNGEERAKGNILERFSAQQFPDLHSELNLSSLELGDSALYFCASSVDSIDEQYFGPGTRLTVT.

V gene TRBV18 combines with J gene TRBJ1-1. CDR1 and CDR2 (germline): KGHSH, LQKENI. This CDR3 contains 14 residues. CDR3 residues: CASSPSDVNTEAFF.

The chain has TRBV6-5 and TRBJ2-7; TCRdb's D call, TRBD2, is unchecked because there is no DNA. The CDR3 length is 17 residues. From germline, CDR1 is MNHEY and CDR2 SVGAGI. CDR3 loop: CASSYSPSGRISYEQYF.

V gene TRBV7-2 combines with J gene TRBJ1-3; the TCRdb D gene call, TRBD1, has no DNA to confirm it. This CDR3 spans 16 amino acids. Germline CDR1 and CDR2: SGHTA and FQGNSA. CDR3 in amino acids: CASSPMAGTGGNTIYF.

The chain links TRBV5-1 to TRBJ2-3. In germline, CDR1 is SGHRS, CDR2 YFSETQ. The CDR3 spans 15 residues. CDR3 protein: CASSPDGVWTDTQYF.

The chain links TRBV5-1 to TRBJ1-2; TCRdb outputs TRBD1, but without DNA this stays unchecked. CDR3 length equals 15 residues. CDR1 and CDR2 from the germline V gene are SGHRS and YFSETQ. This CDR3 is CASSLGGQAFYGYTF.

CDR3 residues: CSATNIGRASTGELFF. V usage is TRBV20-1 and J usage is TRBJ2-2; TCRdb indicates TRBD2, and absent DNA this call remains unverified. Germline V gives CDR1 DFQATT, CDR2 SNEGSKA (reference sequence). CDR3 length equals 16 residues.

The V call is TRBV28, the J call TRBJ1-6. The CDR3 is made up of 13 amino acids. Germline lookup yields CDR1 MDHEN and CDR2 SYDVKM. CDR3 protein: CASSLGRTSPLHF.

The chain joins TRBV27 to TRBJ2-5; the TRBD2 assignment by TCRdb is unverifiable without DNA. This CDR3 is built from 13 residues. Germline V CDR1 and CDR2: MNHEY, SMNVEV (reference sequence). CDR3 in amino acids: CASRWGPQETQYF.

The chain uses TRBV4-3 and TRBJ2-2; there is no DNA to check the TCRdb D call of TRBD1. CDR3 length: 17 amino acids. Germline V gene data show CDR1 as LGHNA and CDR2 as YSLEER. Here the CDR3 reads CASSQDSVRSGAGELFF.

The chain has TRBV6-1 and TRBJ1-2. Per the germline V gene, CDR1 is MNHNS and CDR2 is SASEGT. This CDR3 comprises 14 residues. CDR3 protein: CATGAGGKNYGYTF.